This T cell receptor beta chain was sequenced for a study of HIV-infected patients and healthy controls. MiXCR, applied by TCRdb to the 5' RACE reads, yields one record per CDR3 protein. The sample has tens of thousands of distinct CDR3 sequences; around 21% are singletons. Germline V gene data show CDR1 as KGHSH and CDR2 as LQKENI. The CDR3 consists of 13 residues. Trimming removed 6 bases at V and 0 bases at J, with 8 bases between. Sequenced input: CD4+ T cells from blood. This chain uses TRBV18 with TRBJ1-1; D not certain. The source of this sequence is a human donor in good health. The DNA of the CDR3 is TGTGCCAGCTCGTCACACCTGAACACTGAAGCTTTCTTT. Translated: CASSSHLNTEAFF.